Presented here are 30 T cell receptor beta chains from one specimen sequenced in a study of cytomegalovirus exposure and HLA in healthy donors. Produced via immunoSEQ multiplex PCR; TCRdb's table is partial and in-frame only. The sample carries 100,000 to 150,000 clones, roughly 89% recorded once. The sequenced material came from PBMCs. Source of these receptors: a young woman in good health and CMV-seronegative.

This CDR3 is CSVGSGGNEQFF. DNA for the CDR3: TGCAGCGTTGGATCGGGGGGGAATGAGCAGTTCTTC. This sequence joins TRBV29-1 and TRBJ2-1; the match to TRBD2 covers 8 bases. With V trimmed by 4 bases and J by 7 bases, 3 bases remained unmatched. The CDR3 length is 12 residues. From germline, CDR1 is SQVTM and CDR2 ANQGSEA.

The rearrangement joins TRBV19 to TRBJ2-1; 13 positions match TRBD2. The J segment lost 5 bases and the V segment lost 5 bases, leaving 6 bases of the junction unmatched. Looked up from germline, CDR1 is LNHDA and CDR2 is SQIVND (reference sequence). This CDR3 comprises 16 residues. This CDR3 reads CASSRKGLAGNNEQFF. CDR3 in DNA: TGTGCCAGTAGTCGGAAGGGACTAGCGGGAAACAATGAGCAGTTCTTC.

V is TRBV7-2 and J is TRBJ1-1; 9 nucleotides align to TRBD1. CDR1 is SGHTA and CDR2 is FQGNSA in the germline V gene. Trimming took 4 bases from V and 1 from J; bases not matched to a gene: 4. The CDR3 extends over 15 amino acids. CDR3 residues: CASSSGDRANTEAFF. Here the CDR3 DNA reads TGTGCCAGCAGCTCTGGGGACAGGGCGAACACTGAAGCTTTCTTT.

The chain has TRBV7-9 and TRBJ2-1, with 7 positions matching TRBD2. Trimming removed 4 bases from V and 2 bases from J; junction bases left unmatched: 5. CDR3 length: 15 amino acids. Germline V gene sequence: CDR1 SEHNR, CDR2 FQNEAQ (reference sequence). CDR3 in amino acids: CASSYGSGTYNEQFF. As DNA, the CDR3 is TGTGCCAGCAGCTATGGAAGCGGGACCTACAATGAGCAGTTCTTC.

V is TRBV25-1 and J is TRBJ1-2; D might be TRBD1 (6 bases). The V and J ends lost 5 bases and 7 bases respectively, with 8 bases between them. Germline CDR1 MGHDK, CDR2 SYGVNS. The CDR3 runs to 11 residues. The CDR3 DNA reads TGTGCCAGCAGTCCAGGGGTTGGCTACACCTTC. Protein sequence: CASSPGVGYTF.

This clone has a handful of counts. The genes are TRBV7-2 and TRBJ1-5; perhaps TRBD1 as D (6 bases). The germline CDR1 and CDR2 sequences are SGHTA and FQGNSA. V dropped 4 bases and J dropped 3 bases, with 16 bases sitting between them. There are 16 residues in the CDR3. In DNA form, the CDR3 reads TGTGCCAGCAGCTCCCTGGGGGGGCGAGTCAATCAGCCCCAGCATTTT. This encodes CASSSLGGRVNQPQHF.

A note on this clone: The same CDR3 can be traced to other DNA sequences in this sample. The CDR3 protein is CASSEGRSSGNTIYF. The CDR3 DNA is TGTGCCAGCAGTGAGGGCAGATCCTCTGGAAACACCATATATTTT. The rearrangement links TRBV2 to TRBJ1-3; no clear D gene. Germline CDR1 is SNHLY and CDR2 is FYNNEI. This CDR3 is 15 amino acids long. The V gene lost 3 bases and the J gene lost 0 bases, with 9 bases spanning the gap.

This rearrangement joins TRBV5-4 to TRBJ1-2; 7 bases line up with TRBD1. CDR3 length equals 13 residues. Germline-derived CDR1 and CDR2 are SGHNT and YYREEE (reference sequence). Trimming removed 3 bases from V and 4 bases from J; junction bases left unmatched: 3. CDR3 in amino acids: CASSYDRVYGYTF. The CDR3 coding sequence is TGTGCCAGCAGCTACGACAGGGTCTATGGCTACACCTTC.

The chain joins TRBV28 to TRBJ1-3, with 7 bases that match TRBD1. Germline trimming cut 6 bases from V and 0 bases from J; bases unmatched to any gene: 14. Germline values: CDR1 MDHEN, CDR2 SYDVKM. The length of the CDR3 is 18 residues. The CDR3 loop is CASRPVRQGLFSGNTIYF. The DNA of the CDR3 is TGTGCCAGCAGGCCGGTGAGACAGGGCCTTTTCTCTGGAAACACCATATATTTT.

This clone was seen a single time. V usage is TRBV7-9 and J usage is TRBJ1-5, with TRBD1 matching over 8 bases. CDR1 SEHNR and CDR2 FQNEAQ come from the germline V gene (reference sequence). Trimming at V came to 1 base and at J to 0 bases, leaving 2 bases not matched to a gene. The CDR3 consists of 16 residues. The CDR3 region has the DNA TGTGCCAGCAGCTTAGAGGGGACAGGTAGCAATCAGCCCCAGCATTTT. As protein: CASSLEGTGSNQPQHF.

The chain joins TRBV5-1 to TRBJ1-2; D perhaps matches TRBD1 (5 bases). The CDR3 is 14 residues long. In germline, CDR1 is SGHRS, CDR2 YFSETQ. The V gene lost 2 bases and the J gene lost 6 bases, with 14 bases spanning the gap. In DNA, the CDR3 is TGCGCCAGCAGCTTCAGGGTTGGCGTCGATGGCTACACCTTC. This codes for CASSFRVGVDGYTF.

The chain is built from TRBV11-2 and TRBJ2-5; tentatively, D is TRBD2 (5 bases). The germline gives CDR1 SGHAT, CDR2 FQNNGV. This CDR3 has 15 residues. V was trimmed by 1 base and J by 5 bases, leaving 14 bases between them. This CDR3 is CASSLGLRTGETQYF. DNA for the CDR3: TGTGCCAGCAGCTTAGGTCTCCGAACGGGGGAGACCCAGTACTTC.

V usage is TRBV5-1 and J usage is TRBJ1-1, with D possibly TRBD1 on 6 matching bases. The CDR3 is 14 amino acids. V was cut by 0 bases and J by 2 bases, with 8 bases left in between. Germline loops: CDR1 SGHRS, CDR2 YFSETQ. Here the CDR3 DNA reads TGCGCCAGCAGCTTGGACAGGGTTAACACTGAAGCTTTCTTT. It encodes CASSLDRVNTEAFF.

V usage is TRBV5-4 and J usage is TRBJ1-2; D unclear. Per germline, CDR1 SGHNT and CDR2 YYREEE (reference sequence). The CDR3 is 16 amino acids. V was clipped by 0 bases and J by 4 bases, with 16 bases between them. This chain's CDR3 is CASSLAGSAEAYGYTF. CDR3 DNA: TGTGCCAGCAGCTTGGCCGGAAGCGCCGAGGCCTATGGCTACACCTTC.

The chain uses TRBV5-1 and TRBJ2-1, with D perhaps TRBD1 (5 bases). V dropped 0 bases and J dropped 6 bases, with 19 bases sitting between them. The CDR3 covers 17 residues. Germline values: CDR1 SGHRS, CDR2 YFSETQ. The CDR3 nucleotides are TGCGCCAGCAGCTTGGCCAAGGGGCCGCCTCGGGTCAATGAGCAGTTCTTC. This encodes CASSLAKGPPRVNEQFF. The complete variable domain, with remaining parts taken from reference TRBV5-1 and TRBJ2-1, reads KAGVTQTPRYLIKTRGQQVTLSCSPISGHRSVSWYQQTPGQGLQFLFEYFSETQRNKGNFPGRFSGRQFSNSRSEMNVSTLELGDSALYLCASSLAKGPPRVNEQFFGPGTRLTVL.

The chain couples TRBV2 to TRBJ2-4; D perhaps matches TRBD2 (6 bases). This CDR3 spans 15 amino acids. V dropped 0 bases and J dropped 2 bases, with 8 bases sitting between them. Per germline, CDR1 SNHLY and CDR2 FYNNEI. In nucleotides, the CDR3 is TGTGCCAGCAGTGAAGCGGGGGGATCCAAAAACATTCAGTACTTC. Encoded protein: CASSEAGGSKNIQYF.

The chain uses TRBV11-3 and TRBJ2-7, with 14 positions matching TRBD2. V lost 5 bases, J lost 3 bases, and 3 bases stayed unmatched. Germline values: CDR1 SGHNT, CDR2 YENEEA. This CDR3 comprises 15 residues. The CDR3, as DNA: TGTGCCAGCAGCCAGGGACTAGCGGGAGACTACGAGCAGTACTTC. It specifies CASSQGLAGDYEQYF.

The DNA for the CDR3 is TGTGCCAGCAGCTTATCTTTAGGGGTCACAGATACGCAGTATTTT. Translated: CASSLSLGVTDTQYF. The rearrangement joins TRBV7-3 to TRBJ2-3; TRBD1 might be the D (5 bases). Per the germline V gene, CDR1 is SGHTA and CDR2 is FQGTGA. This CDR3 is 15 amino acids long. V was shortened by 2 bases and J by 2 bases, with 11 bases between the two germline ends.

The J gene is TRBJ1-1, the V gene TRBV27; no firm D call. CDR1 and CDR2 from the germline V gene are MNHEY and SMNVEV (reference sequence). The V and J ends lost 5 bases and 7 bases respectively, with 14 bases between them. CDR3 size: 13 residues. The chain's CDR3 is CASSRPAGGEAFF. Written as DNA, the CDR3 is TGTGCCAGCAGTCGCCCTGCTGGAGGTGAAGCTTTCTTT.

In its sample, this clone was seen once. The chain couples TRBV4-1 to TRBJ2-1; 13 positions match TRBD2. V dropped 3 bases and J dropped 2; count of bases not matched to a gene: 4. The germline gives CDR1 MGHRA, CDR2 YSYEKL. The CDR3 has 17 residues. CDR3 in amino acids: CASSHEGTSGTYNEQFF. The DNA for the CDR3 is TGCGCCAGCAGCCATGAAGGGACTAGCGGGACCTACAATGAGCAGTTCTTC.

This chain uses TRBV2 with TRBJ2-7; D possibly corresponds to TRBD2 (5 bases). The germline V and J ends were trimmed by 6 bases and 2 bases, with 11 bases remaining between them. Germline V CDR1 and CDR2: SNHLY, FYNNEI. The length of the CDR3 is 13 residues. CDR3 coding DNA: TGTGCCAGCAGCGAGGGTTCCACCTACGAGCAGTACTTC. Translated: CASSEGSTYEQYF.

The sample holds one count of this clone. The chain joins TRBV5-4 to TRBJ1-1, with D perhaps matching TRBD1 (5 bases). This CDR3 region has 16 residues. V shed 0 bases and J shed 1 base, with 13 bases lying between them. Germline V gene sequence: CDR1 SGHNT, CDR2 YYREEE (reference sequence). The CDR3 here is CASSLGTSGANTEAFF. Written as DNA, the CDR3 is TGTGCCAGCAGCTTGGGGACATCTGGAGCGAACACTGAAGCTTTCTTT.

The chain uses TRBV27 and TRBJ1-2, with 8 positions matching TRBD1. The CDR3 extends over 14 amino acids. V lost 7 bases and J lost 4; bases outside the gene matches: 8. From germline, CDR1 is MNHEY and CDR2 SMNVEV (reference sequence). As DNA, the CDR3 is TGTGCCAGCATGTCAGGGGGCGGCTCCTATGGCTACACCTTC. This codes for CASMSGGGSYGYTF.

The gene calls are TRBV7-3 and TRBJ2-3; 10 nucleotides match TRBD2. There are 16 residues in the CDR3. Germline CDR1 and CDR2: SGHTA and FQGTGA. The ends lost 1 base at V and 2 bases at J; junction bases unmatched: 3. CDR3 sequence (DNA): TGTGCCAGCAGCTTAAGGACTAGCGGTTTCACAGATACGCAGTATTTT. It encodes CASSLRTSGFTDTQYF.

The rearrangement joins TRBV25-1 to TRBJ2-7; tentative D call: TRBD2 (5 bases). V lost 5 bases, J lost 6 bases, and 14 bases lay in between. This CDR3 has 13 residues. Germline V gene data show CDR1 as MGHDK and CDR2 as SYGVNS. The DNA for the CDR3 is TGTGCCAGCAGTCCTGGACTCTCGGGCGAGCAGTACTTC. Encoded protein: CASSPGLSGEQYF.

The V gene is TRBV19, the J gene TRBJ2-2; D remains unclear. Germline CDR1 LNHDA, CDR2 SQIVND (reference sequence). This CDR3 contains 15 residues. Trimming cost V 3 bases and J 8 bases, with 16 bases left between them. The chain's CDR3 is CASSIWAATEGELFF. The CDR3 bases are TGTGCCAGTAGTATCTGGGCTGCCACCGAAGGGGAGCTGTTTTTT.

V is TRBV30 and J is TRBJ1-1, with 7 bases fitting TRBD1. V trimming: 0 bases; J trimming: 12 bases; junction bases outside the gene matches: 10. The germline V gene encodes CDR1 GTSNPN and CDR2 SVGIG (reference sequence). The length of the CDR3 is 13 residues. CDR3 sequence reads: CAWSVLVGQLSFF. The CDR3 DNA sequence: TGTGCCTGGAGTGTATTAGTGGGACAGTTGTCTTTCTTT.

This chain connects TRBV7-6 to TRBJ2-7; D not resolved. The CDR3 length is 13 residues. V dropped 1 base and J dropped 1 base, with 5 bases sitting between them. Germline V gene data show CDR1 as SGHVS and CDR2 as FNYEAQ. This CDR3 is CASSLGHSYEQYF. CDR3 DNA sequence: TGTGCCAGCAGCTTAGGGCATTCCTACGAGCAGTACTTC.

The chain combines TRBV27 with TRBJ2-7; possibly TRBD2 for D (7 bases). V lost 6 bases to trimming and J lost 2 bases, with 17 bases between them. Germline values: CDR1 MNHEY, CDR2 SMNVEV (reference sequence). This CDR3 spans 15 amino acids. CDR3 residues: CASRSLEGGAYEQYF. In nucleotides, the CDR3 is TGTGCCAGCAGATCTCTGGAGGGGGGGGCCTACGAGCAGTACTTC.

V gene TRBV28 combines with J gene TRBJ2-1; a possible D gene is TRBD2 (6 bases). V shed 6 bases and J shed 7 bases, with 19 bases lying between them. The CDR3 loop spans 15 amino acids. Germline CDR1 is MDHEN and CDR2 is SYDVKM. The DNA of the CDR3 is TGTGCCAGCAGCTCCTTGGCGGGAAAGATAAATGAGCAGTTCTTC. As protein: CASSSLAGKINEQFF. The variable domain in full, with the rest retrieved from reference TRBV28 and TRBJ2-1, is DVKVTQSSRYLVKRTGEKVFLECVQDMDHENMFWYRQDPGLGLRLIYFSYDVKMKEKGDIPEGYSVSREKKERFSLILESASTNQTSMYLCASSSLAGKINEQFFGPGTRLTVL.